A single sample is the source of the 24 T cell receptor beta chains below, sequenced in a study of CD8 T cells in Susac syndrome. The authors reverse transcribed roughly 0.5 to 1 ug RNA with random hexamers. TCRdb reprocessed the immunoSEQ multiplex PCR reads via MiXCR and lists one record per CDR3 protein. There are 300,000 or so distinct CDR3 sequences in the sample; roughly 94% occur only once, and over 0.05% lies in the top ten. Sequencing used CD4+ T cells from PBMCs. Source of these receptors: a human donor with multiple sclerosis.

CDR3 region: CASSQGPQRRGDTEAFF. CDR3 nucleotide sequence: TGTGCCAGCAGCCAAGGTCCCCAACGCAGGGGGGACACTGAAGCTTTCTTT. This rearrangement joins TRBV4-2 to TRBJ1-1; 7 bases are shared with TRBD1. This CDR3 has 17 amino acids. CDR1 is LGHNA and CDR2 is YNFKEQ in the germline V gene. V dropped 1 base and J dropped 3; count of bases not matched to a gene: 11.

The genes are TRBV2 and TRBJ2-2; D tentatively fits TRBD1 or TRBD2 (6 bases each). CDR1 is SNHLY, CDR2 FYNNEI, per germline. Trimming cost V 6 bases and J 4 bases, with 18 bases left between them. The CDR3 sequence is 16 residues long. CDR3 DNA: TGTGCCAGCAGGAATTTGGGGGGCCGGGGCACCGGGGAGCTGTTTTTT. Its protein product is CASRNLGGRGTGELFF. Using reference TRBV2 and TRBJ2-2 for the parts outside the CDR3, the full variable domain is EPEVTQTPSHQVTQMGQEVILRCVPISNHLYFYWYRQILGQKVEFLVSFYNNEISEKSEIFDDQFSVERPDGSNFTLKIRSTKLEDSAMYFCASRNLGGRGTGELFFGEGSRLTVL.

This chain joins TRBV6-5 and TRBJ1-2; 8 bases match TRBD1. With V trimmed by 0 bases and J by 6 bases, 3 bases remained unmatched. The CDR3 contains 14 residues. Germline assignment: CDR1 MNHEY and CDR2 SVGAGI. This chain's CDR3 is CASSYSGQGDGYTF. As DNA, the CDR3 is TGTGCCAGCAGTTACTCTGGACAGGGTGATGGCTACACCTTC.

CDR3 loop: CASSLNGRRTDTQYF. CDR3 bases: TGCGCCAGCAGCTTAAATGGTCGGCGCACAGATACGCAGTATTTT. The V call is TRBV5-1, the J call TRBJ2-3; D is uncertain. CDR3 length: 15 residues. Trimming removed 2 bases at V and 1 base at J, with 11 bases between. In germline, CDR1 is SGHRS, CDR2 YFSETQ.

The chain employs TRBV20-1 and TRBJ2-7, with 13 bases aligning to TRBD2. The CDR3 has 20 residues. The J segment lost 2 bases and the V segment lost 0 bases, leaving 16 bases of the junction unmatched. From germline, CDR1 is DFQATT and CDR2 SNEGSKA (reference sequence). The CDR3 spells CSARDDPGRGGTSGTYEQYF. The CDR3 DNA reads as TGCAGTGCTAGAGATGACCCCGGCAGGGGGGGGACTAGCGGGACCTACGAGCAGTACTTC.

The chain links TRBV6-6 to TRBJ2-7, with D possibly being TRBD2 (7 bases). Trimming removed 2 bases from V and 8 bases from J, with 22 bases in between. The CDR3 consists of 16 residues. CDR1 and CDR2 (germline): MNHNY, SVGAGI (reference sequence). The CDR3 region is CASSYDGGAASPKQYF. Here the CDR3 DNA reads TGTGCCAGCAGTTACGATGGGGGGGCGGCGTCCCCCAAGCAGTACTTC.

J is TRBJ2-7 and V is TRBV20-1; 8 positions match TRBD2. From germline, CDR1 is DFQATT and CDR2 SNEGSKA (reference sequence). J was trimmed by 6 bases and V by 5 bases; bases with no gene match: 3. CDR3 length equals 11 residues. The CDR3 sequence is CSAHGGGEQYF. CDR3 in DNA: TGCAGTGCTCACGGGGGGGGCGAGCAGTACTTC.

V gene TRBV9 combines with J gene TRBJ2-2; 14 bases are shared with TRBD2. The CDR3 has 15 amino acids. Trimming cost V 5 bases and J 6 bases; bases outside gene matches: 3. Germline loops: CDR1 SGDLS, CDR2 YYNGEE. CDR3 sequence (DNA): TGTGCCAGCAGTGGGACTAGCGGGAGATCCGGGGAGCTGTTTTTT. This sequence encodes CASSGTSGRSGELFF.

The rearrangement joins TRBV4-1 to TRBJ2-1; TRBD2 matches 8 bases. The trim removed 0 bases at V and 7 bases at J, leaving 8 bases unmatched. The CDR3 covers 16 residues. In germline, CDR1 is MGHRA, CDR2 YSYEKL. CDR3 nucleotide sequence: TGCGCCAGCAGCCAAGATAGGGCGGGAGGTAGTAATGAGCAGTTCTTC. As protein: CASSQDRAGGSNEQFF.

This clonotype was found a few times. The chain couples TRBV12-3 or TRBV12-4 to TRBJ1-4; 9 nucleotides align to TRBD1. Trimming removed 5 bases from V and 8 bases from J; junction bases left unmatched: 3. The CDR3 is 13 residues long. Here the CDR3 DNA reads TGTGCCAGCAGTACCGGGACAGGGGAAAAACTGTTTTTT. Amino acids: CASSTGTGEKLFF.

The V and J genes are TRBV29-1 and TRBJ2-6, with D unresolved. V was shortened by 3 bases and J by 0 bases, with 6 bases between the two germline ends. CDR1 and CDR2 (germline): SQVTM, ANQGSEA. The CDR3 length is 14 residues. Here the CDR3 reads CSVDKSSGANVLTF. DNA of the CDR3: TGCAGCGTTGACAAGTCCTCTGGGGCCAACGTCCTGACTTTC.

This chain uses TRBV3-1 with TRBJ1-6; D unresolved. This CDR3 is built from 16 residues. The germline V and J ends were trimmed by 1 base and 7 bases, with 14 bases remaining between them. CDR1 LGHDT and CDR2 YNNKEL come from the germline V gene (reference sequence). The CDR3 DNA reads TGTGCCAGCAGCCAAGTTGCGGGTGTAGGGAATTCACCCCTCCACTTT. It codes for CASSQVAGVGNSPLHF.

The gene calls are TRBV21-1 and TRBJ2-3; TRBD1 is the table's D call, not checked against the DNA. TRBV21-1 is given as a pseudogene. The CDR3 loop spans 17 amino acids. This CDR3 reads CASSSDSGERPTDTQYF. CDR3 sequence (DNA): TGTGCCAGCAGCAGCGACTCAGGGGAACGCCCCACAGATACGCAGTATTTT.

This rearrangement joins TRBV19 to TRBJ1-1; the match to TRBD1 covers 7 bases. The germline V gene encodes CDR1 LNHDA and CDR2 SQIVND (reference sequence). Trimming took 4 bases from V and 6 from J; bases not matched to a gene: 14. The CDR3 covers 16 residues. The CDR3 loop reads CASSTPRQGSGAEAFF. Here the CDR3 DNA reads TGTGCCAGTAGTACCCCCCGACAGGGAAGCGGGGCTGAAGCTTTCTTT.

The CDR3 DNA follows: TGTGCCAGCAGCAGGGGGAGCGGTTCTGACGAGCAGTACTTC. Protein sequence: CASSRGSGSDEQYF. The rearrangement links TRBV7-8 to TRBJ2-7; tentatively, D is TRBD1 (6 bases). Per the germline V gene, CDR1 is SGHVS and CDR2 is FQNEAQ. The V and J ends lost 5 bases and 5 bases respectively, with 16 bases between them. CDR3 length equals 14 residues.

The rearrangement uses TRBV12-3 or TRBV12-4 and TRBJ1-6; D is unclear. V lost 6 bases, J lost 8 bases, and 14 bases lay in between. The CDR3 is made up of 14 amino acids. The CDR3 bases are TGTGCCAGCAGCCCACAGCATAGGGATTCACCCCTCCACTTT. Translating gives CASSPQHRDSPLHF.

This clonotype was detected once. CDR3 coding DNA: TGTGCCAGCAGTGAAGCGCGGACTAGAATAGGCAATGAGCAGTTCTTC. This encodes CASSEARTRIGNEQFF. The rearrangement joins TRBV2 to TRBJ2-1, with 7 nucleotides matching TRBD2. The J segment lost 6 bases and the V segment lost 0 bases, leaving 8 bases of the junction unmatched. Looked up from germline, CDR1 is SNHLY and CDR2 is FYNNEI. The CDR3 contains 16 residues.

The rearrangement links TRBV25-1 to TRBJ2-5; D unresolved. CDR3 size: 14 residues. Germline loops: CDR1 MGHDK, CDR2 SYGVNS. The germline V and J ends were trimmed by 2 bases and 4 bases, with 11 bases remaining between them. CDR3 sequence reads: CASSEHLSRETQYF. DNA of the CDR3: TGTGCCAGCAGTGAACATTTATCCCGAGAGACCCAGTACTTC.

DNA for the CDR3: TGCAGTGCTCAAAAAGGACTAGCGGGGGGGCCTAGAGAGACCCAGTACTTC. It yields the protein CSAQKGLAGGPRETQYF. The chain couples TRBV20-1 to TRBJ2-5, with 15 bases aligning to TRBD2. Germline CDR1 reads DFQATT; CDR2 reads SNEGSKA (reference sequence). The CDR3 loop spans 17 amino acids. The J segment lost 4 bases and the V segment lost 5 bases, leaving 11 bases of the junction unmatched.

The chain joins TRBV29-1 to TRBJ1-1, with D possibly TRBD1 on 5 matching bases. This CDR3 spans 15 amino acids. CDR1 SQVTM and CDR2 ANQGSEA come from the germline V gene. V was trimmed by 4 bases and J by 1 base, leaving 16 bases between them. This chain's CDR3 is CSVVAAGRENTEAFF. DNA for the CDR3: TGCAGCGTTGTCGCGGCAGGGCGGGAGAACACTGAAGCTTTCTTT.

V and J are TRBV5-6 and TRBJ2-1, with D hard to call. This CDR3 spans 14 amino acids. Deletions cut 0 bases from V and 9 bases from J, with 13 bases between. CDR1 is SGHDT, CDR2 YYEEEE, per germline. CDR3 protein: CASSLEAAFREQFF. The DNA of the CDR3 is TGTGCCAGCAGCTTGGAAGCTGCCTTTCGTGAGCAGTTCTTC.

This sequence joins TRBV7-2 and TRBJ2-7; D may be TRBD2 (5 bases). Germline assignment: CDR1 SGHTA and CDR2 FQGNSA. Trimming took 1 base from V and 3 from J, leaving 10 bases between them. The CDR3 runs 14 residues. This CDR3 reads CASSLERDYYEQYF. CDR3 bases: TGTGCCAGCAGCTTAGAAAGAGACTACTACGAGCAGTACTTC. The variable domain in full, with the rest retrieved from reference TRBV7-2 and TRBJ2-7, is GAGVSQSPSNKVTEKGKDVELRCDPISGHTALYWYRQSLGQGLEFLIYFQGNSAPDKSGLPSDRFSAERTGGSVSTLTIQRTQQEDSAVYLCASSLERDYYEQYFGPGTRLTVT.

V usage is TRBV7-2 and J usage is TRBJ2-6, with D unresolved. Trimming pared 1 base from V and 2 bases from J, leaving 9 bases between. The CDR3 has 16 residues. Looked up from germline, CDR1 is SGHTA and CDR2 is FQGNSA. The CDR3 DNA follows: TGTGCCAGCAGCTTAGTGCACGACCCTGGGGCCAACGTCCTGACTTTC. Amino acid sequence: CASSLVHDPGANVLTF.

This sequence joins TRBV29-1 and TRBJ2-1, with 7 bases that match TRBD2. The CDR3 is 15 residues long. The V gene end was trimmed by 0 bases and the J gene end by 7 bases; junction bases not matched to a gene: 9. The germline V gene encodes CDR1 SQVTM and CDR2 ANQGSEA. The CDR3 nucleotides read TGCAGCGTTGAAGAGCCGGGGGGTGGGAGGAATGAGCAGTTCTTC. Translation: CSVEEPGGGRNEQFF.